The following is a T cell receptor beta chain sequence with its context. What it binds is not known. It was with a sample-barcoded 5' primer and a J-beta primer mix that a second PCR of about 6 to 12 cycles was run. Samples each returned at least 3 million CDR3-containing paired-end reads. TCRdb ran MiXCR on the 5' RACE reads and lists one entry per CDR3 protein. There are over 1,500,000 distinct CDR3 sequences in the sample; roughly 52% occur only once, and 2.1% lies in the top ten. The record originates from a study of blood T cells in healthy people across ages. General study findings and limits: Strong correlation linked observed beta diversity and percent naive T cells.

J gave up 2 bases and V 1 base, and 9 bases lay outside the gene matches. This CDR3 spans 16 amino acids. CDR1 is DFQATT, CDR2 SNEGSKA, per germline (reference sequence). The V call is TRBV20-1, the J call TRBJ2-3; TRBD2 agrees at 7 bases. The receptor was isolated from a middle-aged woman in good health. Sequencing was carried out using blood. The CDR3 here is CSARGRGRGNTDTQYF. The CDR3 DNA reads as TGCAGTGCTAGAGGGCGAGGGCGGGGGAACACAGATACGCAGTATTTT.